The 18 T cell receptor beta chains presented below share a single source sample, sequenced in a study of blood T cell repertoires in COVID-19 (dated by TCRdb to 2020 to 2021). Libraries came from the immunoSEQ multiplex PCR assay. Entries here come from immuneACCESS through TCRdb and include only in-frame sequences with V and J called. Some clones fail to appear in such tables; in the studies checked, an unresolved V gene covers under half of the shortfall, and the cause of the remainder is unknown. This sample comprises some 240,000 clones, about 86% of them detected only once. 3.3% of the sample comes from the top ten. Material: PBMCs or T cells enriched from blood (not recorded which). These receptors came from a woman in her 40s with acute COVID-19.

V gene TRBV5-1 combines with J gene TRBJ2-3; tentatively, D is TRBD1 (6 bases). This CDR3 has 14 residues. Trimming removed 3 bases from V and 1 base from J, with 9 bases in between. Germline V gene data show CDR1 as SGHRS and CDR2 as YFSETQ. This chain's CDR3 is CASSWGTRTDTQYF. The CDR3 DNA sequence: TGCGCCAGCAGCTGGGGGACACGCACAGATACGCAGTATTTT.

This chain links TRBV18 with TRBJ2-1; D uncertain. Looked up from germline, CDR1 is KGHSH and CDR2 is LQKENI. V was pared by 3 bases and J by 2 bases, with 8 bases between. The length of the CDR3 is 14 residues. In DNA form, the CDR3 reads TGTGCCAGCTCACCCTTGGCAGCCTACAATGAGCAGTTCTTC. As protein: CASSPLAAYNEQFF.

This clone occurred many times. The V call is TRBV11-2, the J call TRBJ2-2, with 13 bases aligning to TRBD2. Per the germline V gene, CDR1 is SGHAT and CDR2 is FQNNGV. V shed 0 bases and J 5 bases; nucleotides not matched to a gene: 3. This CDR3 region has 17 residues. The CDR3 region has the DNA TGTGCCAGCAGCTTAGAACTAGCGGGAGGGAGAACCGGGGAGCTGTTTTTT. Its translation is CASSLELAGGRTGELFF.

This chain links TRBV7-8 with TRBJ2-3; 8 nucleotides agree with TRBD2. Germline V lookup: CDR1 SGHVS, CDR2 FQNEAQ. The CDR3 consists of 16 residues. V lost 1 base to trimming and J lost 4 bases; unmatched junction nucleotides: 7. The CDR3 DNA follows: TGTGCCAGCAGCTTAGTTACGGGAGGGCAATCAGATACGCAGTATTTT. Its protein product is CASSLVTGGQSDTQYF.

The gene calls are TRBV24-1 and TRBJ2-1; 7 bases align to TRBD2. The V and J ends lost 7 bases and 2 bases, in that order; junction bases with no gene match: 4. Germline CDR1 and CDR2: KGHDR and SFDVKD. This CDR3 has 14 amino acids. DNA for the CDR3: TGTGCCACCAGACGGGCGGGGGCCTACAATGAGCAGTTCTTC. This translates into CATRRAGAYNEQFF.

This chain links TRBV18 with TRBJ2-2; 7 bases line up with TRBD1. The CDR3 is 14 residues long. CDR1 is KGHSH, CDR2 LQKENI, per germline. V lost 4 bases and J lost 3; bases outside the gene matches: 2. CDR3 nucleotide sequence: TGTGCCAGCTCACAGACAGGGTACACCGGGGAGCTGTTTTTT. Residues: CASSQTGYTGELFF.

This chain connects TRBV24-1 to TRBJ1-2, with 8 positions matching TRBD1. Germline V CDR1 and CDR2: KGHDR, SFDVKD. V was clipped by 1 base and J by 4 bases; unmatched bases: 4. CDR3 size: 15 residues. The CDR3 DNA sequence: TGTGCCACCAGTGATTTTACAGGGGGGAGCTATGGCTACACCTTC. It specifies CATSDFTGGSYGYTF.

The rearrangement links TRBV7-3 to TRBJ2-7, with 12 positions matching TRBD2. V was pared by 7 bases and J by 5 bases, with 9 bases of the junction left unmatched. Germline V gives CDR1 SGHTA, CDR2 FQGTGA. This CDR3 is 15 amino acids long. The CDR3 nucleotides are TGTGCCAGCACCCCCCCCGGACTAGCGGGAAACGAGCAGTACTTC. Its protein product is CASTPPGLAGNEQYF. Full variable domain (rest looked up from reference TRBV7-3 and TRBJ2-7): GAGVSQTPSNKVTEKGKYVELRCDPISGHTALYWYRQSLGQGPEFLIYFQGTGAADDSGLPNDRFFAVRPEGSVSTLKIQRTERGDSAVYLCASTPPGLAGNEQYFGPGTRLTVT.

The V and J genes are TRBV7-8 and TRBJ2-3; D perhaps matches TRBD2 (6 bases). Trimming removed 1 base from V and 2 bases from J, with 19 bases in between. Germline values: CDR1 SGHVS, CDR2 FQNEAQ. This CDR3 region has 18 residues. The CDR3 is CASSLGPSTRLITDTQYF. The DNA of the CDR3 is TGTGCCAGCAGCTTAGGACCCTCGACTAGATTGATCACAGATACGCAGTATTTT.

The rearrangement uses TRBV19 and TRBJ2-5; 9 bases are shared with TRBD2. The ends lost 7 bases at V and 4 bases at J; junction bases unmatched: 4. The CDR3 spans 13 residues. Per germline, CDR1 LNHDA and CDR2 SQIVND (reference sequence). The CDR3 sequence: CASNKLAGETQYF. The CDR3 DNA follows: TGTGCCAGTAACAAACTAGCGGGAGAGACCCAGTACTTC.

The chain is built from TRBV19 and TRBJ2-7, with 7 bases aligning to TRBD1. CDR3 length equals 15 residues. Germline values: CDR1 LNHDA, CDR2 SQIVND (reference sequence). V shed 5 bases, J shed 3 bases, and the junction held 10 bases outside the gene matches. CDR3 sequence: CASSPIPGQFYEQYF. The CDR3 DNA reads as TGTGCCAGTAGTCCGATACCGGGACAGTTCTACGAGCAGTACTTC. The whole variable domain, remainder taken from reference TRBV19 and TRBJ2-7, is DGGITQSPKYLFRKEGQNVTLSCEQNLNHDAMYWYRQDPGQGLRLIYYSQIVNDFQKGDIAEGYSVSREKKESFPLTVTSAQKNPTAFYLCASSPIPGQFYEQYFGPGTRLTVT.

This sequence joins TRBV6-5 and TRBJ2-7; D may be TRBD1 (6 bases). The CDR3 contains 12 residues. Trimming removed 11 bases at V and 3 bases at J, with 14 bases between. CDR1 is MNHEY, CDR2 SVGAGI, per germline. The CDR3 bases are TGTGCCTCCCAGCAAGGGGGCTACGAGCAGTACTTC. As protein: CASQQGGYEQYF.

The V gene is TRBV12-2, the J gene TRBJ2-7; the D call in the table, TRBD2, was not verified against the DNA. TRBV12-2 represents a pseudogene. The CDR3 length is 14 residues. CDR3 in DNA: TGTGCAAGTCGTGGAGGCGGGAGAGGTTACGAGCAGTACTTC. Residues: CASRGGGRGYEQYF.

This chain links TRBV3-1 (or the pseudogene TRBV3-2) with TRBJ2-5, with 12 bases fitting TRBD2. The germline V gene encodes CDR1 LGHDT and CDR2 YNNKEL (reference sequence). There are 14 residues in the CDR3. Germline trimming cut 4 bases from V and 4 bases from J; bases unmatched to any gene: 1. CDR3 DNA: TGTGCCAGCAGCCCTAGCGGGGGGGGAGAGACCCAGTACTTC. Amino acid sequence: CASSPSGGGETQYF.

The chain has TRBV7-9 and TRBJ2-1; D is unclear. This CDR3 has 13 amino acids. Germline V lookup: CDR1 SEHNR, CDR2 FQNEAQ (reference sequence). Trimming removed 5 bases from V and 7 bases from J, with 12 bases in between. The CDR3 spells CASSPDTGNEQFF. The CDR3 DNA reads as TGTGCCAGCAGCCCGGATACGGGTAATGAGCAGTTCTTC.

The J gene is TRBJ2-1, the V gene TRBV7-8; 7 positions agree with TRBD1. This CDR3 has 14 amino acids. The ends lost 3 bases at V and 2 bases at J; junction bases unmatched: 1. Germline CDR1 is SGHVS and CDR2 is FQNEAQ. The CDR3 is CASSLGTAYNEQFF. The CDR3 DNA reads TGTGCCAGCAGCTTGGGGACAGCCTACAATGAGCAGTTCTTC. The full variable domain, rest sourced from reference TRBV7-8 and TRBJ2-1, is GAGVSQSPRYKVAKRGQDVALRCDPISGHVSLFWYQQALGQGPEFLTYFQNEAQLDKSGLPSDRFFAERPEGSVSTLKIQRTQQEDSAVYLCASSLGTAYNEQFFGPGTRLTVL.

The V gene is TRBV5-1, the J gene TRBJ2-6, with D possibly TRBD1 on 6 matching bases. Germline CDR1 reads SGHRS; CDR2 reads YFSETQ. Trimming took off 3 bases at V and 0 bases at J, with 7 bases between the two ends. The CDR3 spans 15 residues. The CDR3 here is CASSSGVSGANVLTF. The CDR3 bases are TGCGCCAGCAGCTCAGGGGTCTCTGGGGCCAACGTCCTGACTTTC.

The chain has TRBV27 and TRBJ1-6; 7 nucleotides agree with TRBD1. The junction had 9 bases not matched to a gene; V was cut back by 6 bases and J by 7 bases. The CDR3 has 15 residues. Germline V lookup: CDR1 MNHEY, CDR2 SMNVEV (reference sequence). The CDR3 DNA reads TGTGCCAGCAGACCCCGCGGGACAGAAAATTCACCCCTCCACTTT. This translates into CASRPRGTENSPLHF.